This T cell receptor beta chain was retrieved from a study of cytomegalovirus exposure and HLA in healthy donors. Primers: 60 Vbeta forward and 13 Jbeta reverse. The method was immunoSEQ multiplex PCR; TCRdb's version includes in-frame clones alone and lacks a portion of them. The sample gives 130,000 or so clones, 70% to 80% of which show up once; roughly 3.1% is in the top ten. The CDR3 spans 14 residues. Germline V gene data show CDR1 as KGHSH and CDR2 as LQKENI. V lost 3 bases, J lost 4 bases, and 5 bases stayed unmatched. The clonotype comes from a man aged 30-40 years in good health and CMV-seronegative. The V and J genes are TRBV18 and TRBJ1-1, with TRBD1 matching over 7 bases. The sequenced material came from PBMCs. The CDR3 nucleotides read TGTGCCAGCTCACCGGACAGGACGAGCACTGAAGCTTTCTTT. It is translated as CASSPDRTSTEAFF. The full variable domain, completed using reference TRBV18 and TRBJ1-1, is NAGVMQNPRHLVRRRGQEARLRCSPMKGHSHVYWYRQLPEEGLKFMVYLQKENIIDESGMPKERFSAEFPKEGPSILRIQQVVRGDSAAYFCASSPDRTSTEAFFGQGTRLTVV.